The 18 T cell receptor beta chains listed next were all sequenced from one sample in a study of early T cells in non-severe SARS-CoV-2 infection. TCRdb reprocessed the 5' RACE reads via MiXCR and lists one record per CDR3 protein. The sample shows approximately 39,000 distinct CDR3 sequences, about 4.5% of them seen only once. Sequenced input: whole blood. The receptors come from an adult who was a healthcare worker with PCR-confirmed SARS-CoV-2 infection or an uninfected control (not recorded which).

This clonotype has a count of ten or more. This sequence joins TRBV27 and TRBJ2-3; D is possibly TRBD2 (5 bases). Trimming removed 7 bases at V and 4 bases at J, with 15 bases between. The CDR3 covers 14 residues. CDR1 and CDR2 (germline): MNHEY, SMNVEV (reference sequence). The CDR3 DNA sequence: TGTGCCAGCACCACACTAGGTGAGGCAGATACGCAGTATTTT. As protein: CASTTLGEADTQYF.

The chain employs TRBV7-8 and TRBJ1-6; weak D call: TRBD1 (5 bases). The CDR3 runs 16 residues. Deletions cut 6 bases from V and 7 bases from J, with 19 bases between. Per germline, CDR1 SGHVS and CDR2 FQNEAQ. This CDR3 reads CASRQAGIRTNSPLHF. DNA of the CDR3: TGTGCCAGCAGGCAGGCAGGGATCCGAACGAATTCACCCCTCCACTTT.

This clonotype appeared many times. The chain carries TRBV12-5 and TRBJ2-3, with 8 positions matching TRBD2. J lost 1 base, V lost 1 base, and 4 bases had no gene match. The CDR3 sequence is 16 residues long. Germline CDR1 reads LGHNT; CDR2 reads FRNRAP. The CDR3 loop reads CASGLGSGSRTDTQYF. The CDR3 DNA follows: TGTGCTAGTGGTTTGGGGAGCGGGAGCCGCACAGATACGCAGTATTTT.

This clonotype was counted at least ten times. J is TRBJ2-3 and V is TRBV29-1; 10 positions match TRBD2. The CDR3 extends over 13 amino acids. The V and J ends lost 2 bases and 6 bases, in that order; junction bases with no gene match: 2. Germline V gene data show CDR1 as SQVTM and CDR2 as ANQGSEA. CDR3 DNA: TGCAGCGTTGAAAGCGGGGGGGCTGATACGCAGTATTTT. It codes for CSVESGGADTQYF.

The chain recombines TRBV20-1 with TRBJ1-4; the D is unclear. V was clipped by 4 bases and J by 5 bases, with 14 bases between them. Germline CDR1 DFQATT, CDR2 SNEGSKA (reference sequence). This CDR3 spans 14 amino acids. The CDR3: CSAKPSLLNEKLFF. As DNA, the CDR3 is TGCAGTGCTAAACCCTCTCTCCTAAATGAAAAACTGTTTTTT.

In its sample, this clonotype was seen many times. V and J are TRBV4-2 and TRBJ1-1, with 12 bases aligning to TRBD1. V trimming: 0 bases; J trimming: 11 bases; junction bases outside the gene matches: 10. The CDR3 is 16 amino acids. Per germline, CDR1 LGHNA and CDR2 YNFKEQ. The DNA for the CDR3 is TGTGCCAGCAGCCAAGATGGGGGACAGGGGGCAGTCAGGGCTTTCTTT. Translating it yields CASSQDGGQGAVRAFF.

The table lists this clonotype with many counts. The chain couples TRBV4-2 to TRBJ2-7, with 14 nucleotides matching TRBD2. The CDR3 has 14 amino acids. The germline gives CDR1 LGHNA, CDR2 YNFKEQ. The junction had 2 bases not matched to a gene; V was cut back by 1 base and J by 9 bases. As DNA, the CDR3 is TGTGCCAGCAGCCAAGGACTAGCGGGGGGGGCGCAGTACTTC. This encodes CASSQGLAGGAQYF.

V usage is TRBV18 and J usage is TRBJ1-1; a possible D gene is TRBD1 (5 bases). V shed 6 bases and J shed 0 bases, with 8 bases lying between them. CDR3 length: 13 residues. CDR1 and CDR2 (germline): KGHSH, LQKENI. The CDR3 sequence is CASSQGVNTEAFF. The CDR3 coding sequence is TGTGCCAGCTCCCAAGGGGTGAACACTGAAGCTTTCTTT.

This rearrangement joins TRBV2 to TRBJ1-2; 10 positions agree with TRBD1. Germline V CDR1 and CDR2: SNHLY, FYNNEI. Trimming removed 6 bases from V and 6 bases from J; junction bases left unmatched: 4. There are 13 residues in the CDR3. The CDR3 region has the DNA TGTGCCAGCAGAACCGGGACAGGGGATGGCTACACCTTC. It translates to CASRTGTGDGYTF. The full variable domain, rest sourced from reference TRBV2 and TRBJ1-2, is EPEVTQTPSHQVTQMGQEVILRCVPISNHLYFYWYRQILGQKVEFLVSFYNNEISEKSEIFDDQFSVERPDGSNFTLKIRSTKLEDSAMYFCASRTGTGDGYTFGSGTRLTVV.

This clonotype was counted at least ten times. The CDR3 region is CARRQRRGYTF. The CDR3 DNA follows: TGTGCCCGTCGTCAGAGACGTGGCTACACCTTC. The rearrangement uses TRBV30 and TRBJ1-2; D remains unclear. This CDR3 contains 11 residues. With 8 bases removed from V and 7 bases from J, the gap between germline ends came to 14 bases. Germline CDR1 is GTSNPN and CDR2 is SVGIG (reference sequence).

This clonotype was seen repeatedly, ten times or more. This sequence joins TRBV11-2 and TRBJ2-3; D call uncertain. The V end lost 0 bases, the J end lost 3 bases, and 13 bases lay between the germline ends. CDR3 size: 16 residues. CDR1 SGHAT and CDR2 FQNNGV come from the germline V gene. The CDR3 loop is CASSLDITTGTDTQYF. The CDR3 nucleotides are TGTGCCAGCAGCTTAGATATCACCACCGGGACAGATACGCAGTATTTT.

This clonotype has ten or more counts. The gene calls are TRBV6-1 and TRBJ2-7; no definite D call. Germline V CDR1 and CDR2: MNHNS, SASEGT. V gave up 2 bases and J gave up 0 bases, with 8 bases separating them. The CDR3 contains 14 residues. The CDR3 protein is CASSEMGSSYEQYF. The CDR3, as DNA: TGTGCCAGCAGTGAAATGGGATCCTCCTACGAGCAGTACTTC.

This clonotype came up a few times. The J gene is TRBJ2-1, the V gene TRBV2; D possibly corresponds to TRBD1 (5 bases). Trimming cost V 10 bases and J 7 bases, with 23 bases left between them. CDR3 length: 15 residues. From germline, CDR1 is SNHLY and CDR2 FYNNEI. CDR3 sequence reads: CATDFGRVNSNEQFF. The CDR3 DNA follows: TGTGCCACCGATTTTGGCAGGGTTAATTCGAATGAGCAGTTCTTC.

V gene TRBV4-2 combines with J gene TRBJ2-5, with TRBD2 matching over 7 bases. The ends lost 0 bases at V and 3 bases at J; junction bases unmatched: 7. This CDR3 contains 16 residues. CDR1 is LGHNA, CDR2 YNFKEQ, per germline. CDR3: CASSQEAGVREETQYF. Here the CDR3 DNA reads TGTGCCAGCAGCCAAGAGGCGGGGGTCCGGGAAGAGACCCAGTACTTC.

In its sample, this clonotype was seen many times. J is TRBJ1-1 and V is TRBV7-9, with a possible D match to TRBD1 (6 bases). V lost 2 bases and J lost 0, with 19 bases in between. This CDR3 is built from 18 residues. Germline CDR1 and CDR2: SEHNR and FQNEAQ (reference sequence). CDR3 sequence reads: CASSLLRDILSMNTEAFF. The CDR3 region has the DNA TGTGCCAGCAGCTTACTCAGGGACATCCTGTCCATGAACACTGAAGCTTTCTTT. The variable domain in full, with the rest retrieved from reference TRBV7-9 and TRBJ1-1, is DTGVSQNPRHKITKRGQNVTFRCDPISEHNRLYWYRQTLGQGPEFLTYFQNEAQLEKSRLLSDRFSAERPKGSFSTLEIQRTEQGDSAMYLCASSLLRDILSMNTEAFFGQGTRLTVV.

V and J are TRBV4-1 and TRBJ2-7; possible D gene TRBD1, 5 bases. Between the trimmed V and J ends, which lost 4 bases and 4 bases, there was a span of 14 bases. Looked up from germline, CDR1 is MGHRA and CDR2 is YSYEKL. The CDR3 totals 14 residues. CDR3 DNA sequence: TGCGCCAGCAGCCCTTCGGACACGAATTACGAGCAGTACTTC. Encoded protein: CASSPSDTNYEQYF.

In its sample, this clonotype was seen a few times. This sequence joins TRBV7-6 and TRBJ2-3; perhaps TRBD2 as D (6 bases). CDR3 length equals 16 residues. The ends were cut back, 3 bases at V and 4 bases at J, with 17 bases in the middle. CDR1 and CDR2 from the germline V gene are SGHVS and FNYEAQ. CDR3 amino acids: CASSFLSGSGADTQYF. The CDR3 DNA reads TGTGCCAGCAGCTTCTTAAGCGGGTCGGGCGCAGATACGCAGTATTTT. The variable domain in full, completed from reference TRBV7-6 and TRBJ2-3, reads GAGVSQSPRYKVTKRGQDVALRCDPISGHVSLYWYRQALGQGPEFLTYFNYEAQQDKSGLPNDRFSAERPEGSISTLTIQRTEQRDSAMYRCASSFLSGSGADTQYFGPGTRLTVL.

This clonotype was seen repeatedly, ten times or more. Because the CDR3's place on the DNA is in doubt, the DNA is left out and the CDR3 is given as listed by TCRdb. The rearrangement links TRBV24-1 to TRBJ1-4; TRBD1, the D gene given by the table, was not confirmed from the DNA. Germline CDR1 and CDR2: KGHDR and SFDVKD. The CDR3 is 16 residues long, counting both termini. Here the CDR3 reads CATIGTLGQSVKNCFF.